Each of the 8 T cell receptor beta chains below was sequenced from the same sample in a study of cytomegalovirus exposure and HLA in healthy donors. Use of 60 Vbeta and 13 Jbeta primers characterized the PCR. Sequenced by immunoSEQ multiplex PCR; TCRdb stores in-frame clones only, minus some. The sample has over 110,000 clones, roughly 78% seen once. Sequencing was performed on PBMCs. Receptors originate from a female donor in good health and CMV-seronegative.

The chain carries TRBV30 and TRBJ2-5; 7 bases fit TRBD1. This CDR3 is 14 amino acids long. CDR1 GTSNPN and CDR2 SVGIG come from the germline V gene (reference sequence). J lost 2 bases, V lost 2 bases, and 5 bases had no gene match. CDR3 amino acids: CAWSLGQPQETQYF. CDR3 DNA sequence: TGTGCCTGGAGTCTGGGACAGCCACAAGAGACCCAGTACTTC.

The count of this clone is one. The J gene is TRBJ1-5, the V gene TRBV7-6; 7 bases are shared with TRBD1. The V gene's germline CDR1 is SGHVS and CDR2 FNYEAQ. This CDR3 contains 17 residues. The ends lost 5 bases at V and 7 bases at J; junction bases unmatched: 17. This CDR3 is CASSPLSGYRGEQPQHF. CDR3 in DNA: TGTGCCAGCAGCCCCTTATCGGGATACAGGGGCGAGCAGCCCCAGCATTTT.

The chain uses TRBV21-1 and TRBJ2-1; TRBD2 is the table's D call, not checked against the DNA. TRBV21-1 is described as a pseudogene. This CDR3 comprises 13 residues. In nucleotides, the CDR3 is TGTGCCAGCATCGAAACAATAGCGGGAGAGCAGTTCTTC. Amino acid sequence: CASIETIAGEQFF.

The chain employs TRBV7-9 and TRBJ2-6, with 9 bases lining up with TRBD1. The length of the CDR3 is 15 residues. The V gene's germline CDR1 is SEHNR and CDR2 FQNEAQ (reference sequence). V was pared by 6 bases and J by 4 bases, with 4 bases of the junction left unmatched. CDR3 loop: CASSRTGEGANVLTF. The CDR3, as DNA: TGTGCCAGCAGTCGGACAGGGGAAGGGGCCAACGTCCTGACTTTC.

The chain carries TRBV7-2 and TRBJ2-1, with 12 bases that match TRBD2. The CDR3 has 17 amino acids. Germline lookup yields CDR1 SGHTA and CDR2 FQGNSA. J gave up 4 bases and V 2 bases, and 6 bases lay outside the gene matches. CDR3 nucleotides: TGTGCCAGCAGCTTATACGCTAGCGGGAGGGCTTACAATGAGCAGTTCTTC. Its translation is CASSLYASGRAYNEQFF.

This chain connects TRBV5-1 to TRBJ2-3, with D tentatively TRBD2 (6 bases). Germline-derived CDR1 and CDR2 are SGHRS and YFSETQ. The CDR3 loop spans 14 amino acids. V shed 7 bases and J shed 3 bases, with 15 bases lying between them. The CDR3 protein is CASGSGVSTDTQYF. The CDR3 DNA follows: TGCGCCAGCGGCTCGGGGGTTTCGACAGATACGCAGTATTTT.

This clone was seen once. This chain joins TRBV5-1 and TRBJ2-7; possibly TRBD2 for D (6 bases). The germline V gene encodes CDR1 SGHRS and CDR2 YFSETQ. This CDR3 is built from 14 residues. V gave up 4 bases and J gave up 0 bases, with 11 bases separating them. CDR3 sequence (DNA): TGCGCCAGCAGCCTCTCGGGAGACTCCTACGAGCAGTACTTC. Encoded protein: CASSLSGDSYEQYF.

This sequence joins TRBV27 and TRBJ1-6; 10 positions agree with TRBD1. The length of the CDR3 is 17 residues. V was pared by 6 bases and J by 0 bases, with 5 bases of the junction left unmatched. The V gene's germline CDR1 is MNHEY and CDR2 SMNVEV (reference sequence). For the CDR3, the DNA is TGTGCCAGCAGCCGGGACAGGGGTGCCTCCTATAATTCACCCCTCCACTTT. Protein sequence: CASSRDRGASYNSPLHF.